The 18 T cell receptor beta chains below were found in one sample sequenced in a study of cytomegalovirus exposure and HLA in healthy donors. The PCR used 60 Vbeta and 13 Jbeta primers. Data came from immunoSEQ multiplex PCR; TCRdb stores just in-frame clones and leaves some out. The data include about 200,000 clones; the top ten clones carry approximately 6.4%. Sequenced material: PBMCs. Receptors were obtained from a man younger than 40 in good health and CMV-seronegative.

The chain couples TRBV27 to TRBJ1-2, with D hard to call. The germline gives CDR1 MNHEY, CDR2 SMNVEV (reference sequence). The CDR3 totals 14 residues. Trimming left V 5 bases short and J 1 base short, with 11 bases between. The CDR3 DNA follows: TGTGCCAGCAGTCATAATAGTTATAACTATGGCTACACCTTC. Protein product: CASSHNSYNYGYTF.

The chain uses TRBV7-9 and TRBJ2-7; D may be TRBD1 (6 bases). Trimming cost V 6 bases and J 6 bases, with 12 bases left between them. Germline assignment: CDR1 SEHNR and CDR2 FQNEAQ (reference sequence). The CDR3 loop spans 12 amino acids. DNA of the CDR3: TGTGCCAGCAGATTAACACAGGGCGAGCAGTACTTC. Encoded protein: CASRLTQGEQYF.

The chain carries TRBV18 and TRBJ2-2, with 8 bases matching TRBD2. Per the germline V gene, CDR1 is KGHSH and CDR2 is LQKENI. CDR3 length: 15 amino acids. V was pared by 2 bases and J by 9 bases, with 8 bases of the junction left unmatched. This chain's CDR3 is CASSPTGGAARELFF. CDR3 nucleotides: TGTGCCAGCTCACCAACGGGAGGGGCGGCCAGGGAGCTGTTTTTT. The whole variable domain, filled in from reference TRBV18 and TRBJ2-2, reads NAGVMQNPRHLVRRRGQEARLRCSPMKGHSHVYWYRQLPEEGLKFMVYLQKENIIDESGMPKERFSAEFPKEGPSILRIQQVVRGDSAAYFCASSPTGGAARELFFGEGSRLTVL.

The gene calls are TRBV11-3 and TRBJ1-1; possible D gene TRBD1, 6 bases. Germline V gives CDR1 SGHNT, CDR2 YENEEA. V was pared by 4 bases and J by 1 base, with 10 bases between. This CDR3 comprises 14 residues. The CDR3 coding sequence is TGTGCCAGCAGCTACTCGGGACAGAACACTGAAGCTTTCTTT. Its protein is CASSYSGQNTEAFF.

The gene calls are TRBV28 and TRBJ1-2, with TRBD1 as a possible D gene (5 bases). This CDR3 spans 14 amino acids. Germline loops: CDR1 MDHEN, CDR2 SYDVKM. V dropped 7 bases and J dropped 4 bases, with 16 bases sitting between them. CDR3 loop: CASNLGGGGYGYTF. CDR3 nucleotide sequence: TGTGCCAGCAACCTCGGGGGGGGAGGCTATGGCTACACCTTC.

The gene calls are TRBV10-1 and TRBJ1-6; 7 bases match TRBD1. After removal of 6 bases from V and 6 bases from J, the junction contained 5 bases not matched to a gene. CDR1 and CDR2 from the germline V gene are WNHNN and SYGVQD (reference sequence). This CDR3 comprises 14 residues. The CDR3 DNA is TGCGCCAGCAGCGAGGACAGGATTAATTCACCCCTCCACTTT. This encodes CASSEDRINSPLHF.

The V call is TRBV5-4, the J call TRBJ2-4, with 10 bases matching TRBD1. There are 15 residues in the CDR3. The V gene end was trimmed by 4 bases and the J gene end by 3 bases; junction bases not matched to a gene: 4. CDR1 is SGHNT and CDR2 is YYREEE in the germline V gene (reference sequence). DNA for the CDR3: TGTGCCAGCAGCCGGGGACAGGGGAGCAAAAACATTCAGTACTTC. It translates to CASSRGQGSKNIQYF.

This chain links TRBV29-1 with TRBJ1-5, with a weak D call TRBD1 (5 bases). CDR3 length equals 13 residues. V dropped 6 bases and J dropped 6 bases, with 15 bases sitting between them. Per germline, CDR1 SQVTM and CDR2 ANQGSEA. The CDR3 sequence: CSVRGDIGQPQHF. CDR3 nucleotide sequence: TGCAGCGTCCGGGGGGATATCGGTCAGCCCCAGCATTTT. The full variable domain, with the rest looked up from reference TRBV29-1 and TRBJ1-5, is SAVISQKPSRDICQRGTSLTIQCQVDSQVTMMFWYRQQPGQSLTLIATANQGSEATYESGFVIDKFPISRPNLTFSTLTVSNMSPEDSSIYLCSVRGDIGQPQHFGDGTRLSIL.

V gene TRBV7-3 combines with J gene TRBJ1-1; D gene unclear. In germline, CDR1 is SGHTA, CDR2 FQGTGA. The CDR3 length is 14 residues. V gave up 4 bases and J gave up 0 bases, with 9 bases separating them. The CDR3 sequence: CASSSSAMNTEAFF. The CDR3 DNA reads TGTGCCAGCAGCTCCAGCGCAATGAACACTGAAGCTTTCTTT.

Here the CDR3 reads CAVRGISYEQYF. The DNA of the CDR3 is TGTGCCGTTAGGGGGATTTCCTACGAGCAGTACTTC. The J gene is TRBJ2-7, the V gene TRBV27; TRBD1 is a possible D gene (6 bases). Germline lookup yields CDR1 MNHEY and CDR2 SMNVEV (reference sequence). V was trimmed by 11 bases and J by 1 base, leaving 12 bases between them. The CDR3 contains 12 residues.

J is TRBJ1-1 and V is TRBV5-6, with D perhaps matching TRBD1 (5 bases). V was trimmed by 3 bases and J by 11 bases, leaving 23 bases between them. CDR3 size: 15 residues. Germline values: CDR1 SGHDT, CDR2 YYEEEE. The CDR3 region is CASSSTPQDWGGAFF. DNA of the CDR3: TGTGCCAGCAGCTCCACACCACAGGATTGGGGTGGGGCTTTCTTT. The variable domain in full, with the rest retrieved from reference TRBV5-6 and TRBJ1-1, is DAGVTQSPTHLIKTRGQQVTLRCSPKSGHDTVSWYQQALGQGPQFIFQYYEEEERQRGNFPDRFSGHQFPNYSSELNVNALLLGDSALYLCASSSTPQDWGGAFFGQGTRLTVV.

The J gene is TRBJ2-3, the V gene TRBV29-1; 9 nucleotides match TRBD1. This CDR3 region has 13 residues. Losses at the gene ends were 6 bases for V and 7 bases for J; bases not matched to a gene: 8. Germline V lookup: CDR1 SQVTM, CDR2 ANQGSEA. The CDR3 here is CSVHTGGGNTQYF. As DNA, the CDR3 is TGCAGCGTGCATACAGGGGGCGGCAATACGCAGTATTTT.

The chain employs TRBV28 and TRBJ2-5; 8 bases match TRBD2. CDR1 is MDHEN and CDR2 is SYDVKM in the germline V gene. Trimming removed 7 bases from V and 1 base from J; junction bases left unmatched: 5. The length of the CDR3 is 14 residues. CDR3 sequence (DNA): TGTGCCAGCACCTCGGGGGGGACCCAAGAGACCCAGTACTTC. Translation: CASTSGGTQETQYF.

This chain joins TRBV6-5 and TRBJ2-5; the match to TRBD1 covers 7 bases. The CDR3 contains 14 residues. J was trimmed by 6 bases and V by 6 bases; bases with no gene match: 10. Germline CDR1 reads MNHEY; CDR2 reads SVGAGI. Written as DNA, the CDR3 is TGTGCCAGCAGCAACAGGGGTGGGGGAAAGACCCAGTACTTC. Encoded protein: CASSNRGGGKTQYF.

The chain recombines TRBV5-4 with TRBJ2-1, with TRBD2 identical over 8 bases. This CDR3 is 13 amino acids long. J was trimmed by 12 bases and V by 4 bases; bases with no gene match: 9. Germline CDR1 and CDR2: SGHNT and YYREEE (reference sequence). This CDR3 reads CASSNQTSVGQFF. Here the CDR3 DNA reads TGTGCCAGCAGCAACCAGACTAGCGTAGGGCAGTTCTTC.

The chain combines TRBV18 with TRBJ1-1; D is perhaps TRBD1 (6 bases). The CDR3 extends over 15 amino acids. The V and J ends lost 3 bases and 1 base respectively, with 12 bases between them. Germline values: CDR1 KGHSH, CDR2 LQKENI. The DNA of the CDR3 is TGTGCCAGCTCACCTCTGACAGGCGAGAACACTGAAGCTTTCTTT. Protein: CASSPLTGENTEAFF.

The chain is built from TRBV4-1 and TRBJ2-1; TRBD2 agrees at 13 bases. Germline V lookup: CDR1 MGHRA, CDR2 YSYEKL. The trim removed 0 bases at V and 4 bases at J, leaving 15 bases unmatched. This CDR3 is built from 21 residues. This CDR3 reads CASSQDLPGTSGIPRYNEQFF. For the CDR3, the DNA is TGCGCCAGCAGCCAAGACCTCCCCGGGACTAGCGGGATTCCGCGATACAATGAGCAGTTCTTC.

The chain couples TRBV11-3 to TRBJ2-7; the match to TRBD1 covers 7 bases. Germline V lookup: CDR1 SGHNT, CDR2 YENEEA. After removal of 4 bases from V and 2 bases from J, the junction contained 2 bases not matched to a gene. The CDR3 totals 13 residues. The DNA for the CDR3 is TGTGCCAGCAGCTCGACAGGGACCTACGAGCAGTACTTC. This sequence encodes CASSSTGTYEQYF. Based on the CDR3 plus reference TRBV11-3 and TRBJ2-7, the full variable domain is EAGVVQSPRYKIIEKKQPVAFWCNPISGHNTLYWYLQNLGQGPELLIRYENEEAVDDSQLPKDRFSAERLKGVDSTLKIQPAELGDSAVYLCASSSTGTYEQYFGPGTRLTVT.